Listed below are T cell receptor beta chains from one sample, sequenced in a study of blood T cell repertoires in COVID-19. Some clones are missing from TCRdb's copy, which holds only in-frame ones; the method was immunoSEQ multiplex PCR. The sample lists under 35,000 clones, roughly nine tenths seen once, with roughly 5.7% in the top ten. Sequenced material: peripheral blood. These receptors were obtained from a human donor in a cohort sampled during active COVID-19. Each CDR3 is given with its conserved first and last residue. D genes are given only for firm matches. Size tells how often a clone was seen (once, few, many) or the class of an expanded clone, and some rows leave it out.

clone size	V gene	J gene	D gene	CDR3 protein	CDR3 DNA
NA	TRBV24-1	TRBJ1-2	TRBD1	CATSAHLGTGGYGYTF	TGTGCCACCAGTGCTCACCTCGGGACAGGGGGCTATGGCTACACCTTC
NA	TRBV24-1	TRBJ2-5	TRBD1	CATSDQGALETQYF	TGTGCCACCAGTGACCAGGGGGCCTTGGAGACCCAGTACTTC
NA	TRBV30	TRBJ1-2	NA	CACRERENYGYTF	TGTGCCTGCCGGGAGAGGGAAAACTATGGCTACACCTTC
NA	TRBV14	TRBJ1-2	TRBD1	CASSRMGQGNGYTF	TGTGCCAGCAGCCGGATGGGACAGGGGAATGGCTACACCTTC
NA	TRBV28	TRBJ1-5	NA	CASTLRRTSFFGGGIKPQHF	TGTGCCAGCACTCTACGCCGGACTTCGTTTTTCGGGGGAGGAATCAAGCCCCAGCATTTT
NA	TRBV10-3	TRBJ2-4	NA	CAISTRVGAKNIQYF	TGTGCCATCAGTACCCGGGTCGGGGCCAAAAACATTCAGTACTTC
NA	TRBV14	TRBJ1-2	NA	CASSLQRTDSYGYTF	TGTGCCAGCAGCCTACAGCGGACAGACAGCTATGGCTACACCTTC
NA	TRBV3-1/TRBV3-2	TRBJ1-1	NA	CASSPGETKAFF	TGTGCCAGCAGCCCGGGGGAGACAAAAGCTTTCTTT
few	TRBV4-2	TRBJ1-5	TRBD1	CASSSTGEGQPQHF	TGTGCCAGCAGCTCGACAGGGGAGGGTCAGCCCCAGCATTTT
few	TRBV4-1	TRBJ1-1	NA	CASSQSATMNTEAFF	TGCGCCAGCAGCCAATCAGCCACTATGAACACTGAAGCTTTCTTT
NA	TRBV3-1/TRBV3-2	TRBJ1-1	NA	CASSQGKPGEAFF	TGTGCCAGCAGCCAAGGGAAACCCGGGGAAGCTTTCTTT
NA	TRBV7-2	TRBJ2-5	NA	CASSKNQGETQYF	TGTGCCAGCAGCAAGAATCAGGGGGAGACCCAGTACTTC
few	TRBV28	TRBJ1-5	NA	CASSARGQPSNQPQHF	TGTGCCAGCAGTGCCAGAGGACAGCCAAGCAATCAGCCCCAGCATTTT
NA	TRBV29-1	TRBJ1-1	TRBD1	CSAGQGGRAFF	TGCAGCGCCGGACAGGGAGGAAGAGCTTTCTTT
NA	TRBV9	TRBJ1-4	TRBD1	CASSVGQGAQIEKLFF	TGTGCCAGCAGCGTAGGACAGGGGGCGCAGATTGAAAAACTGTTTTTT
NA	TRBV9	TRBJ2-2	NA	CASSVGPGTGELFF	TGTGCCAGCAGCGTAGGGCCCGGGACCGGGGAGCTGTTTTTT
few	TRBV30	TRBJ1-3	NA	CAWTPQGNTIYF	TGTGCCTGGACCCCCCAGGGAAACACCATATATTTT
NA	TRBV7-3	TRBJ2-1	TRBD2	CATRTSGTNEQFF	TGTGCCACCAGGACTAGCGGGACCAATGAGCAGTTCTTC
once	TRBV28	TRBJ1-2	TRBD1	CASSLMGFGTANYGYTF	TGTGCCAGCAGTTTAATGGGCTTTGGGACAGCTAACTATGGCTACACCTTC
NA	TRBV5-6	TRBJ2-5	TRBD2	CASSFRTSGRALETQYF	TGTGCCAGCAGCTTCAGGACTAGCGGGAGGGCCTTAGAGACCCAGTACTTC
NA	TRBV7-9	TRBJ1-6	TRBD1	CASRSQGDGSPLHF	TGTGCCAGCAGATCACAGGGGGATGGTTCACCCCTCCACTTT
NA	TRBV7-2	TRBJ1-6	NA	CASSLNWGVNSPLHF	TGTGCCAGCAGCTTAAATTGGGGCGTCAATTCACCCCTCCACTTT
NA	TRBV28	TRBJ2-3	NA	CASSFVRGRPDTDTQYF	TGTGCCAGCAGTTTTGTCCGCGGCAGACCCGACACAGATACGCAGTATTTT
NA	TRBV9	TRBJ2-1	TRBD2	CASSASGRAWEQFF	TGTGCCAGCAGCGCTAGCGGGAGGGCTTGGGAGCAGTTCTTC
NA	TRBV3-1/TRBV3-2	TRBJ2-2	NA	CASSQAVLSGELFF	TGTGCCAGCAGCCAAGCGGTGCTGTCTGGGGAGCTGTTTTTT
NA	TRBV30	TRBJ2-3	TRBD2	CAWSVRGLAGKADTQYF	TGTGCCTGGAGTGTACGAGGGCTAGCGGGAAAGGCAGATACGCAGTATTTT
NA	TRBV7-2	TRBJ2-3	NA	CASSPPDRGTDTQYF	TGTGCCAGCAGCCCACCGGACAGAGGCACAGATACGCAGTATTTT
NA	TRBV15	TRBJ2-5	TRBD1	CATSSGTGGSAQYF	TGTGCCACCAGCAGTGGGACAGGGGGCTCGGCCCAGTACTTC
NA	TRBV12-3/TRBV12-4	TRBJ2-3	NA	CASGLGFTDTQYF	TGTGCCAGCGGTCTTGGCTTCACAGATACGCAGTATTTT
NA	TRBV7-9	TRBJ1-1	TRBD1	CASSLTGGGSTEAFF	TGTGCCAGCAGCTTGACAGGGGGCGGGAGCACTGAAGCTTTCTTT
NA	TRBV5-4	TRBJ2-2	NA	CASSLQGGTGELFF	TGTGCCAGCAGCTTGCAGGGCGGCACCGGGGAGCTGTTTTTT
NA	TRBV7-8	TRBJ2-2	NA	CASSLAAYITGELFF	TGTGCCAGCAGCTTAGCGGCATACATCACCGGGGAGCTGTTTTTT
NA	TRBV11-1	TRBJ1-1	NA	CASSLRQGNTEAFF	TGTGCCAGCAGCTTACGTCAGGGGAACACTGAAGCTTTCTTT
NA	TRBV27	TRBJ1-1	NA	CASSQIDRVEAFF	TGTGCCAGCAGCCAAATCGACAGAGTCGAAGCTTTCTTT
once	TRBV5-1	TRBJ2-3	NA	CASSLGEPDTQYF	TGCGCCAGCAGTTTAGGAGAGCCAGATACGCAGTATTTT
NA	TRBV18	TRBJ1-1	NA	CASSGPMNTEAFF	TGTGCCAGCTCCGGTCCAATGAACACTGAAGCTTTCTTT
NA	TRBV19	TRBJ1-1	NA	CASSIFQANTEAFF	TGTGCCAGTAGTATATTTCAGGCGAACACTGAAGCTTTCTTT
NA	TRBV24-1	TRBJ2-3	TRBD2	CATSDFLAGRADTQYF	TGTGCCACCAGTGATTTTCTAGCGGGGAGGGCAGATACGCAGTATTTT
NA	TRBV10-3	TRBJ1-4	NA	CAIQEGSGNEKLFF	TGTGCCATCCAAGAGGGTTCCGGTAATGAAAAACTGTTTTTT
once	TRBV6-1	TRBJ2-1	TRBD1	CASSDGTGGWSSYNEQFF	TGTGCCAGCAGTGACGGGACAGGGGGCTGGAGTTCCTACAATGAGCAGTTCTTC
NA	TRBV2	TRBJ2-3	NA	CASSFSYYTDTQYF	TGTGCCAGCAGTTTTTCCTACTACACAGATACGCAGTATTTT
NA	TRBV3-1/TRBV3-2	TRBJ2-1	TRBD1	CASSQGGRDRGGSEQFF	TGTGCCAGCAGCCAAGGCGGCAGGGACAGGGGAGGGAGTGAGCAGTTCTTC
NA	TRBV5-1	TRBJ2-2	TRBD1	CASSLGQGNGELFF	TGCGCCAGCAGCTTAGGACAGGGAAACGGGGAGCTGTTTTTT
once	TRBV5-6	TRBJ2-3	NA	CASSLAPADTQYF	TGTGCCAGCAGCTTGGCCCCAGCAGATACGCAGTATTTT
NA	TRBV6-5	TRBJ1-2	NA	CASSLFEGSLGYTF	TGTGCCAGCAGCCTCTTTGAGGGCTCCCTTGGCTACACCTTC
NA	TRBV30	TRBJ2-4	TRBD2	CAWSPPGGPGNF	TGTGCCTGGAGTCCCCCGGGAGGGCCTGGAAACTTC
NA	TRBV9	TRBJ1-3	NA	CASSVATVGSGNTIYF	TGTGCCAGCAGCGTAGCTACAGTAGGTAGTGGAAACACCATATATTTT